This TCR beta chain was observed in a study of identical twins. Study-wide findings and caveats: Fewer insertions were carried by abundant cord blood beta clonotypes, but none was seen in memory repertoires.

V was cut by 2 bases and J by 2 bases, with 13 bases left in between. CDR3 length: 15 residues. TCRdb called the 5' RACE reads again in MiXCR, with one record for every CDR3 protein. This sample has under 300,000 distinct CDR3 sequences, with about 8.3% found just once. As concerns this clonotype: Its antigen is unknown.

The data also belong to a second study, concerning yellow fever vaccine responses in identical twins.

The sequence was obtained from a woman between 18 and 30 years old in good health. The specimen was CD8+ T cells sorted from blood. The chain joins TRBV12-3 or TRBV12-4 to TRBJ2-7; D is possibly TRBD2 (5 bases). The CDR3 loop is CASSLSSGSAYEQYF. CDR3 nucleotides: TGTGCCAGCAGTTTATCTTCGGGGTCCGCCTACGAGCAGTACTTC.